Here is one T cell receptor beta chain with its context. Its matching antigen is unknown. Assay: immunoSEQ multiplex PCR; the TCRdb copy retains only in-frame clones and omits some. The sample contains 50,000 to 65,000 clones, roughly 80% of which appear only once. This sample is drawn from a study of a mutant IDH1 vaccine in newly diagnosed glioma. Study background: Former treatment meant radiotherapy, temozolomide, or both; the majority had gotten both. Overall study findings and caveats: The authors found pseudoprogression apparently unrelated to changes in top peripheral T cell clonotypes.

Germline lookup yields CDR1 MGHDK and CDR2 SYGVNS. Trimming removed 3 bases at V and 1 base at J, with 12 bases between. The CDR3 totals 15 residues. The time point: baseline, week 1 (first vaccination visit). Treatment indicated: pre-vaccination baseline after standard-of-care therapy. The sequence was collected from a man younger than 35 with glioma. The chain combines TRBV25-1 with TRBJ1-1; D not resolved. The input for sequencing was PBMCs, taken from a glioma patient treated with radiotherapy, temozolomide or both. The chain's CDR3 is CASSDGLLKNTEAFF. As DNA, the CDR3 is TGTGCCAGCAGTGACGGACTCCTGAAGAACACTGAAGCTTTCTTT.